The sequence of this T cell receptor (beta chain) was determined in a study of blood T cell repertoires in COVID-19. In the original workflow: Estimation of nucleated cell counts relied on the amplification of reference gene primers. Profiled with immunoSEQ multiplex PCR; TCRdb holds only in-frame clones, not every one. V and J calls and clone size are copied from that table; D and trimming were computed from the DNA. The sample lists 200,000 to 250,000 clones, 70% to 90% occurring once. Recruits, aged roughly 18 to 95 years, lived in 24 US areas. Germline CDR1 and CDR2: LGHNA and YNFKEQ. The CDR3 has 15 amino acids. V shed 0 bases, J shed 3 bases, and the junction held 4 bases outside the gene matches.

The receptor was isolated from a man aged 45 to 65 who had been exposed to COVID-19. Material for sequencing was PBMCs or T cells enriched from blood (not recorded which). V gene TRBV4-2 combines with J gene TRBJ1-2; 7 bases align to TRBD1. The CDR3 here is CASSQEIQGYYGYTF. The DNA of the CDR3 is TGTGCCAGCAGCCAAGAGATACAGGGGTACTATGGCTACACCTTC.